This TCR beta chain was documented in a study of cytomegalovirus exposure and HLA in healthy donors. V was trimmed by 4 bases and J by 3 bases, leaving 12 bases between them. The CDR3 spans 14 residues. From germline, CDR1 is SGHTA and CDR2 FQGTGA. A multiplex PCR was run with 60 Vbeta primers and 13 Jbeta primers. Original analysis: Later work found approximately 87 million unique TCR beta chains, with some 11 million shared. Clones were read by immunoSEQ multiplex PCR, and TCRdb kept only the in-frame ones, dropping some. V, J and clone size are taken as reported in that table, and D and trimming were inferred from the DNA itself. Of roughly 80,000 clones in the sample, about three quarters are singletons; the top ten hold around 3.2%.

This receptor was taken from a man aged 45-65 years in good health and CMV-seropositive. The chain recombines TRBV7-3 with TRBJ2-5, with a tentative D call TRBD2 (6 bases). Sequenced material: PBMCs. CDR3 region: CASSYLGGKETQYF. The CDR3 nucleotides read TGTGCCAGCAGCTATCTGGGCGGGAAAGAGACCCAGTACTTC.